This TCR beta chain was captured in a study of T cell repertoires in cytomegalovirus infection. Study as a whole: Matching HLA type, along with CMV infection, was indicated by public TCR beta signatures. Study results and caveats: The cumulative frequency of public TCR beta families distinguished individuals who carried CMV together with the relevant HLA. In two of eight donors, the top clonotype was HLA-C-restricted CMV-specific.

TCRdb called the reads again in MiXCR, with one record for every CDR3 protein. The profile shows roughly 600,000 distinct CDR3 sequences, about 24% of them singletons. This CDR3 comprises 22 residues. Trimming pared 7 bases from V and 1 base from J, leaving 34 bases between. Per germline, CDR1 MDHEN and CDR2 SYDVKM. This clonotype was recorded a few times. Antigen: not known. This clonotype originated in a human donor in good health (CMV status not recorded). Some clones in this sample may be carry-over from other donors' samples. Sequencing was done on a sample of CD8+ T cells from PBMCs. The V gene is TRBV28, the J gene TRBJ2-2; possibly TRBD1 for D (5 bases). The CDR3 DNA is TGTGCCAGCATTTCTTTAAGGGGCTTCGAGTTGGTCGTTGGTGGGAACACCGGGGAGCTGTTTTTT. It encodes CASISLRGFELVVGGNTGELFF. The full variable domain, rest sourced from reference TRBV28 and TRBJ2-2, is DVKVTQSSRYLVKRTGEKVFLECVQDMDHENMFWYRQDPGLGLRLIYFSYDVKMKEKGDIPEGYSVSREKKERFSLILESASTNQTSMYLCASISLRGFELVVGGNTGELFFGEGSRLTVL.